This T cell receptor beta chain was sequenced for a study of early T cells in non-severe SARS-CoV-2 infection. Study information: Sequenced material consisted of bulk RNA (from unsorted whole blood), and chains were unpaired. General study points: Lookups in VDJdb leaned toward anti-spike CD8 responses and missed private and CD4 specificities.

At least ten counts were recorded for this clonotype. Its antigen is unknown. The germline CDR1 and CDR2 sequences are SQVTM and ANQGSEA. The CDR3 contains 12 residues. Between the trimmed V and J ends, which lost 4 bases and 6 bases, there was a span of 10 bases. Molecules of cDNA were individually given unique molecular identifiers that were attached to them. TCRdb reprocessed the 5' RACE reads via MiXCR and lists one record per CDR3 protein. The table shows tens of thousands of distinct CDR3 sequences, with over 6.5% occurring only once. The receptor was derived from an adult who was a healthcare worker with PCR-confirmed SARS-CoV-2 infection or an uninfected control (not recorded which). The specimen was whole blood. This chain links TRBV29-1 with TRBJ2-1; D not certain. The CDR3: CSVVSAVNEQFF. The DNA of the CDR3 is TGCAGCGTTGTATCGGCAGTCAATGAGCAGTTCTTC.